These 23 T cell receptor beta chains came from one sample sequenced in a study of T cell repertoires in cytomegalovirus infection. Each CDR3 protein gets one entry after TCRdb re-called the reads with MiXCR. Here the sample spans approximately 1,000,000 distinct CDR3 sequences, roughly a third being singletons. These receptors' antigens are unknown. Specimen: cultured CD8+ T cells from PBMCs, collected from culture after CMV antigen stimulation. These receptors were taken from a human donor in good health (CMV status not recorded). Some clones in this sample may be carry-over from other donors' samples.

The chain couples TRBV11-1 to TRBJ2-3, with D perhaps being TRBD1 or TRBD2 (7 bases each). V was shortened by 4 bases and J by 0 bases, with 11 bases between the two germline ends. There are 15 residues in the CDR3. CDR1 is SGHAT and CDR2 is FQDESV in the germline V gene (reference sequence). CDR3 protein: CASSWEGASTDTQYF. For the CDR3, the DNA is TGTGCCAGCAGCTGGGAGGGGGCTAGCACAGATACGCAGTATTTT.

This clonotype was seen only a few times. The rearrangement uses TRBV7-6 and TRBJ1-1; 7 bases fit TRBD1. V was clipped by 4 bases and J by 0 bases; unmatched bases: 5. Germline CDR1 reads SGHVS; CDR2 reads FNYEAQ. The CDR3 loop spans 15 amino acids. As DNA, the CDR3 is TGTGCCAGCAGCTCAAGGACAGGCTTGAACACTGAAGCTTTCTTT. Amino acids: CASSSRTGLNTEAFF.

This clonotype has only a few counts. The genes are TRBV6-1 and TRBJ2-7; TRBD2 might be the D (5 bases). CDR1 MNHNS and CDR2 SASEGT come from the germline V gene. The CDR3 totals 15 residues. V gave up 5 bases and J gave up 0 bases, with 14 bases separating them. The chain's CDR3 is CASSIYLGSSYEQYV. The CDR3, as DNA: TGTGCCAGCAGTATCTATTTGGGGAGCTCCTACGAGCAGTACGTC.

The gene calls are TRBV27 and TRBJ1-4; D gene uncertain. The CDR3 is made up of 14 amino acids. V lost 10 bases, J lost 4 bases, and 16 bases lay in between. CDR1 and CDR2 (germline): MNHEY, SMNVEV (reference sequence). For the CDR3, the DNA is TGTGCCATACCTCTGGGTCGAGGTAATGAAAAACTGTTTTTT. Protein sequence: CAIPLGRGNEKLFF.

This clonotype was seen at least ten times. This chain uses TRBV7-9 with TRBJ1-2, with D perhaps matching TRBD1 (5 bases). The V and J ends lost 5 bases and 10 bases respectively, with 11 bases between them. This CDR3 has 11 residues. CDR1 is SEHNR, CDR2 FQNEAQ, per germline (reference sequence). This CDR3 reads CASSGDRYYTF. The CDR3 bases are TGTGCCAGCAGCGGAGACAGATACTACACCTTC.

On this clonotype itself: Given a much more abundant clone one base away, this may be a read error. The V gene is TRBV7-8, the J gene TRBJ2-7; TRBD1 agrees at 7 bases. The germline gives CDR1 SGHVS, CDR2 FQNEAQ. This CDR3 has 13 residues. The CDR3 region has the DNA TGTGTCAGCAGCTTAGGGGGCCGTTACGAGCAGTACGTC. Translating gives CVSSLGGRYEQYV.

Many counts were recorded for this clonotype. The chain couples TRBV7-8 to TRBJ2-5; TRBD2 aligns across 8 bases. There are 16 residues in the CDR3. CDR1 SGHVS and CDR2 FQNEAQ come from the germline V gene. With 4 bases clipped from V and 5 bases from J, the junction kept 12 bases outside the gene matches. In DNA, the CDR3 is TGTGCCAGCAGCTCCCGGGGGGGGGGCCTGGGGGAGACCCAGTACTTC. Its protein is CASSSRGGGLGETQYF. The full variable domain, its missing parts supplied by reference TRBV7-8 and TRBJ2-5, is GAGVSQSPRYKVAKRGQDVALRCDPISGHVSLFWYQQALGQGPEFLTYFQNEAQLDKSGLPSDRFFAERPEGSVSTLKIQRTQQEDSAVYLCASSSRGGGLGETQYFGPGTRLLVL.

This clonotype was counted a single time. The chain joins TRBV24-1 to TRBJ2-5; D might be TRBD2 (5 bases). The germline V and J ends were trimmed by 4 bases and 7 bases, with 9 bases remaining between them. Germline loops: CDR1 KGHDR, CDR2 SFDVKD. The CDR3 extends over 12 amino acids. The CDR3 DNA sequence: TGTGCCACCAGTGACCTAGGGAGGACCCAGTACTTC. Protein product: CATSDLGRTQYF.

This clonotype turned up a few times. The chain couples TRBV27 to TRBJ2-7; perhaps D is TRBD1 or TRBD2 (6 bases each). CDR1 MNHEY and CDR2 SMNVEV come from the germline V gene (reference sequence). V was cut by 5 bases and J by 7 bases, with 21 bases left in between. The CDR3 contains 15 residues. CDR3 nucleotide sequence: TGTGCCAGCAGTGCGGGACATTCCCCACCGAGGGAGCAGTACGTC. The encoded protein is CASSAGHSPPREQYV.

To note about this clonotype: This may stem from a read error, because a much larger clone lies one nucleotide away. V usage is TRBV6-5 and J usage is TRBJ2-6; TRBD1 matches at 7 bases. Germline V CDR1 and CDR2: MNHEY, SVGAGI. With 4 bases clipped from V and 0 bases from J, the junction kept 6 bases outside the gene matches. CDR3 length: 17 amino acids. CDR3 protein: CASSWHTGDSGANVLTF. CDR3 in DNA: TGTGCCAGCAGTTGGCACACAGGGGACTCTGGGGCCAACGTCCTGACTTTC.

The V call is TRBV6-8, the J call TRBJ2-7; D unresolved. With 5 bases removed from V and 1 base from J, the gap between germline ends came to 12 bases. CDR1 MNHGY and CDR2 SAAAGT come from the germline V gene. The CDR3 runs 14 residues. CDR3 in DNA: TGTGCCAGCAGTGCAAACGAGGTGTCCTACGAGCAGTACGTC. It codes for CASSANEVSYEQYV.

In this sample, this clonotype turned up many times. The V and J genes are TRBV7-8 and TRBJ2-5; 8 bases are a match to TRBD1. The germline V gene encodes CDR1 SGHVS and CDR2 FQNEAQ. The J segment lost 4 bases and the V segment lost 5 bases, leaving 6 bases of the junction unmatched. There are 14 residues in the CDR3. This chain's CDR3 is CASSIGQGGETQYF. The CDR3 region has the DNA TGTGCCAGCAGCATCGGACAGGGCGGAGAGACCCAGTACTTC.

This clonotype has a handful of counts. V is TRBV4-1 and J is TRBJ2-1; possibly TRBD1 for D (7 bases). The germline V and J ends were trimmed by 1 base and 5 bases, with 12 bases remaining between them. Germline lookup yields CDR1 MGHRA and CDR2 YSYEKL. The CDR3 runs 15 residues. DNA for the CDR3: TGCGCCAGCAGCCAAGTTGGAGGGGGCAACAATGAGCAGTTCTTC. Protein sequence: CASSQVGGGNNEQFF.

CDR3 DNA: TGTGCCAGCAGCCGCCGAGGGAGGGGTGTGGCGGACACTGAAGCTTTCTTT. Protein sequence: CASSRRGRGVADTEAFF. The rearrangement links TRBV14 to TRBJ1-1, with D possibly TRBD1 on 5 matching bases. The length of the CDR3 is 17 residues. Germline-derived CDR1 and CDR2 are SGHDN and FVKESK. Trimming shortened V by 4 bases and J by 3 bases, and 21 bases separated the two germline ends.

This clonotype was seen a few times. The rearrangement uses TRBV7-2 and TRBJ1-2; perhaps TRBD1 as D (5 bases). Germline CDR1 is SGHTA and CDR2 is FQGNSA. V lost 11 bases and J 1 base, leaving 11 bases between the germline ends. This CDR3 region has 12 residues. DNA of the CDR3: TGTGCCGGGGCTGGGGATAACTATGGCTACACCTTC. Its protein is CAGAGDNYGYTF. The variable domain in full, with the rest retrieved from reference TRBV7-2 and TRBJ1-2, is GAGVSQSPSNKVTEKGKDVELRCDPISGHTALYWYRQSLGQGLEFLIYFQGNSAPDKSGLPSDRFSAERTGGSVSTLTIQRTQQEDSAVYLCAGAGDNYGYTFGSGTRLTVV.

This clonotype has ten or more counts. The chain couples TRBV7-9 to TRBJ2-7; TRBD1 might be the D (6 bases). V shed 1 base and J shed 0 bases, with 7 bases lying between them. Germline V CDR1 and CDR2: SEHNR, FQNEAQ (reference sequence). The CDR3 consists of 14 residues. The CDR3 sequence is CASSLGGHSYEQYF. CDR3 DNA: TGTGCCAGCAGCTTAGGGGGGCACTCCTACGAGCAGTACTTC. The variable domain in full, with the rest retrieved from reference TRBV7-9 and TRBJ2-7, is DTGVSQNPRHKITKRGQNVTFRCDPISEHNRLYWYRQTLGQGPEFLTYFQNEAQLEKSRLLSDRFSAERPKGSFSTLEIQRTEQGDSAMYLCASSLGGHSYEQYFGPGTRLTVT.

This clonotype showed up just a few times. This chain uses TRBV20-1 with TRBJ1-1; 8 bases map to TRBD1. V shed 6 bases and J 0 bases; nucleotides not matched to a gene: 6. Germline V gene data show CDR1 as DFQATT and CDR2 as SNEGSKA (reference sequence). This CDR3 has 14 amino acids. The CDR3 spells CSAKQGGVNTEAFF. The CDR3 region has the DNA TGCAGTGCAAAACAGGGGGGGGTGAACACTGAAGCTTTCTTT.

Worth noting for this clonotype: One end of the junction does not line up with germline, which may come from a read error. The chain is built from TRBV7-2 and TRBJ2-1; D not resolved. This CDR3 region has 15 residues. The germline V gene encodes CDR1 SGHTA and CDR2 FQGNSA. In nucleotides, the CDR3 is TGTGCCAGCAGCCCCTCGGGCGATAAGTACAATGATCAGTTCTTC. Protein product: CASSPSGDKYNDQFF.

This clonotype was observed a handful of times. The chain carries TRBV5-1 and TRBJ2-7; 8 bases agree with TRBD1. The CDR3 totals 13 residues. The V gene end was trimmed by 10 bases and the J gene end by 7 bases; junction bases not matched to a gene: 13. From germline, CDR1 is SGHRS and CDR2 YFSETQ. CDR3 residues: CAGYGQGGGEQYF. The DNA for the CDR3 is TGCGCCGGATACGGACAGGGCGGCGGTGAGCAGTACTTC.

This clonotype was counted many times. The CDR3 DNA reads TGTGCCAGCAGCTCCTCGCTGGTCCTATACGAGCAGTACGTC. This gives the protein CASSSSLVLYEQYV. The rearrangement joins TRBV7-9 to TRBJ2-7, with D hard to call. V shed 4 bases and J shed 4 bases, with 14 bases lying between them. The germline V gene has CDR1 SEHNR and CDR2 FQNEAQ (reference sequence). The CDR3 contains 14 residues.

This chain uses TRBV12-3 or TRBV12-4 with TRBJ1-1; D is undetermined. CDR3 length equals 16 residues. V lost 3 bases and J lost 4, with 18 bases in between. The CDR3 DNA is TGTGCCAGCAGTTTTGGGAAAGGATCTTGGGTCACTGAAGCTTTCTTT. It specifies CASSFGKGSWVTEAFF.

Points on this clonotype: Germline is not matched at one junction end, which may reflect a read error. The V call is TRBV7-6, the J call TRBJ2-5; TRBD2 is a possible D gene (6 bases). The germline CDR1 and CDR2 sequences are SGHVS and FNYEAQ. The CDR3 contains 16 residues. DNA of the CDR3: TGTGCTAGCAGCTTAAGCAGGGACTTTTACCAAGAGACCCAGTACTTC. Encoded protein: CASSLSRDFYQETQYF.

This clonotype was observed a few times. The V gene is TRBV27, the J gene TRBJ2-1; D is perhaps TRBD2 (5 bases). The V gene's germline CDR1 is MNHEY and CDR2 SMNVEV (reference sequence). There are 17 residues in the CDR3. V lost 7 bases and J 1 base, leaving 20 bases between the germline ends. The CDR3 DNA follows: TGTGCCAGCACTACCGGGTCCCGGGGTTTGTCCTACAATGAGCAGTTCTTC. Amino acids: CASTTGSRGLSYNEQFF.